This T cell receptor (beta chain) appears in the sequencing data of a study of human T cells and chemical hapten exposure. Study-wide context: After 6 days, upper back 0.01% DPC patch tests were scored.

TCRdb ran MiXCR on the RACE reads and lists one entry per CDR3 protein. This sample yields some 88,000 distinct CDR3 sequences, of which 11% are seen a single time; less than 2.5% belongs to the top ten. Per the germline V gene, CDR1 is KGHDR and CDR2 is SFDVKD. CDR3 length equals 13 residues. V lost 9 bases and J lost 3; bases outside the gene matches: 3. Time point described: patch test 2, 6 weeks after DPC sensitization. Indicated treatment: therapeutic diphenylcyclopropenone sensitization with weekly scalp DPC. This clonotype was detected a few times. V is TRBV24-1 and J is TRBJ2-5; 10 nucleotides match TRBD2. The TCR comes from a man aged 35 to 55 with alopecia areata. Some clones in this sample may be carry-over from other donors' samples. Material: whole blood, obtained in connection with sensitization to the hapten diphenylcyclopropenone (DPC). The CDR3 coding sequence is TGTGCCACCGGGCTAGCGGGAGAAGAGACCCAGTACTTC. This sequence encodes CATGLAGEETQYF.